Reported below is one TCR beta chain. It has no known antigen specificity. Per-nucleotide qualities are absent, and no much larger clonotype sits a single base away. V drops 8 bases and J drops 6 bases, leaving 14 bases in between. There are 11 amino acids in the CDR3, from cysteine to phenylalanine inclusive. Just the 33-base CDR3 DNA is kept, in frame starting at base 1. CDR1 DFQATT and CDR2 SNEGSKA are derived from the germline V gene (reference sequence). These data belong to a study of cytomegalovirus exposure and HLA in healthy donors (TCRdb year 2017). In the study overall: An earlier analysis of roughly 570 of the donors reported 276 Gb of sequence data and 95 million to 140 million unique TCR beta sequences obtained from some 200 million T cells. Approximately 330 gigabases of sequencing data and around 90 million unique TCR sequences made up an early release that covered 640 HLA-typed donors. The genetic ancestry cluster associated with self-reported Caucasian donors included about 81% of the roughly 360 genotyped donors. The study aimed to test whether cataloging public T cell receptors could reveal signatures of past pathogen exposure. Using immunosequencing, the study profiled T cell repertoires from 666 subjects and related those repertoires to cytomegalovirus serostatus. A separate validation cohort of more than 100 different subjects was used in addition to the approximately 610-subject first cohort. To predict cytomegalovirus infection status, the study combined high-throughput TCR immunosequencing, statistical association of individual TCRs with disease status, and machine learning. A later analysis re-analyzed previously published TCR beta repertoires from roughly 630 donors and added high-resolution HLA genotyping to study TCR occurrence patterns. The later analysis used no new phenotypic data to find candidate immune exposures, relying instead on TCR beta sequences and their occurrence across donors. In an earlier analysis of roughly 600 of the donors, high-throughput TCR beta sequencing was used to judge whether each TCR beta V gene segment behaved as functional or pseudogenic. Donor age, sex, ethnicity and CMV serostatus were collected together with the repertoire data. In a later genetic analysis, genome-wide SNP genotypes for 398 of the 666 donors were used, and that subset was treated as a discovery cohort. All discovery cohort repertoires had been generated using a single sequencing platform. HLA typing included class I and class II loci at four-digit resolution. The number of typed donors differed by locus: roughly 620-630 for A, B, C, DRB1 and DQB1; 500 to 550 for DQA1; over 600 for DPA1; and about 470 for DPB1. About 5 DR-DQ haplotypes were handled as single units for association and clustering, since linkage in the cohort was strong. Among some 400 genotyped donors of the cohort, an average of roughly 230,000 unique TCR beta nucleotide sequences was sequenced per donor, of which approximately 18% were non-productive.

The cohort comprised several hundred healthy bone marrow donors. At the time of sampling, every cohort member was nominally healthy, though immune exposures that went unrecorded were likely present. The donor tested CMV seropositive, placing the donor among the approximately 290 seropositive members of the cohort. A peripheral blood sample was collected from each donor, and TCR beta sequencing was performed on peripheral blood mononuclear cells. The Qiagen DNeasy Blood Extraction Kit was used to extract genomic DNA from the blood cell samples. Preparation of the library involved the immunoSEQ multiplex PCR assay. For the multiplex PCR, a mixture combining 60 forward primers for TCR Vbeta segments and 13 reverse primers for TCR Jbeta segments was used. Amplification of the CDR3 region of rearranged TCR beta genes was performed with a multiplex PCR assay on genomic DNA. On the Illumina HiSeq System, the amplified TCR beta libraries were sequenced as 87-base-pair reads. In the source study's methods: Across the 600 to 700 repertoires, a later analysis counted tens of millions of unique TCR beta chains, roughly 11 million of which were shared by at least two donors. Raw reads were error-corrected and collapsed into unique sequences with a nearest-neighbor algorithm that merged closely related sequences to remove PCR and sequencing errors. Alignment of CDR3 sequences to IMGT reference sequences was used to assign V, D and J gene segments. For a sequence to be retained, a match of at least six nucleotides was required to both a V gene segment and a J gene segment. A rearrangement counted as productive if the CDR3 had no stop codons and remained in frame with V and J, and every other rearrangement counted as non-productive. CDR3 was defined according to IMGT convention as the region running from the second conserved V-encoded cysteine to the conserved J-encoded phenylalanine. The earlier analysis of 500 to 750 of the donors excluded any sequence lacking an unambiguous match to a single V gene segment. An earlier analysis of several hundred of the donors called V segments functional above 56.7% productive rearrangements and segregating when the between-donor standard deviation exceeded 5%. A statistical classification framework was built for diagnosing cytomegalovirus status from the catalog of TCR beta chain sequences. In a later analysis, TCR nucleotide sequences were compared against IMGT/GENE-DB human TR gene sequences so that V and J genes could be assigned. The TCRdist pipeline was used in a later analysis to assign CDR3 sequences and most-parsimonious VDJ recombination scenarios. A later analysis defined each TCR beta chain by its CDR3 amino acid sequence plus V-gene family, and excluded reads lacking a unique V-gene family. To address suspected cross-contamination and a sequencing artifact, a later analysis removed some 620 highly shared, low-generation-probability nucleotide sequences. For each public chain, a later analysis derived a clonal expansion index from normalized ranks of inferred template counts within each repertoire. In a later analysis, generation probabilities were computed using a VDJ recombination model fitted to out-of-frame rearrangements, and the results were checked against IGoR. In a later analysis, TCR-TCR, TCR-HLA and TCR-CMV co-occurrence was scored with hypergeometric tests, and a repertoire-size bias correction was applied to TCR pairs. False discovery rates were estimated in a later analysis by permuting HLA or CMV assignments 20 times. A later analysis grouped co-occurring TCRs with DBSCAN, adding TCRdist sequence similarity when clustering within HLA-allele-positive subsets. Repertoires with fewer than 30,000 or more than 120,000 public chains were left out of co-occurrence clustering, as were four to six repertoires with anomalous nucleotide sharing. TCRdb took over this immuneACCESS table, retaining in-frame rearrangements with V and J assigned. Such tables are incomplete; in checked studies, under half of the missing clones stem from an unresolved V gene, and the remainder is unexplained. That table furnishes V, J and clone size, whereas the DNA furnished D and trimming. The sample table records under 200,000 clones; roughly 86% of these occur just once. The ten largest clones capture around 3.6% of the sample.

Here is what the overall study found, with its caveats: Several of the top co-occurrence clusters appeared to be linked to parvovirus B19, influenza, CMV and Epstein-Barr virus, according to a later analysis. Correlated functional status among segregating V segments might be attributable to linkage disequilibrium, but an unknown experimental factor could not be ruled out. In an earlier analysis of 450 to 750 of the donors, most TCR beta V segments appeared in productive rearrangements about 87% or about 30% of the time, broadly matching IMGT annotations. Some IMGT-functional V segments, including TRBV6-2 and TRBV6-3, could not be told apart with the 87-base-pair reads, so those segments were excluded. The classifier was reported to diagnose cytomegalovirus status with high specificity and sensitivity in both the original and validation cohorts. In a later analysis, around 17,000 TCR beta sequences were associated with specific HLA alleles at a false discovery rate of 0.05. A cluster of highly shared sequence variants was judged likely to be a technical artifact of the sequencing pipeline. A later analysis found that HLA-associated TCR beta chains were more clonally expanded and had lower generation probabilities than equally common non-associated chains. In a later analysis, TCR association rates were found to vary across HLA loci, with the most associated TCRs seen for DRB1 alleles and the fewest for HLA-C alleles. Sequencing depth was assumed to be roughly uniform across donors in the presence/absence analyses, though that assumption may not hold. Because counts were too low, roughly 16 rarely observed V segments, including chromosome 9 orphons, were excluded from the earlier analysis of 587 of the donors. V-gene and J-gene trimming of TCR beta chains was associated with a missense DCLRE1C variant in a later genetic analysis, and the association was replicated in an independent cohort. A further reported finding was that TCR beta sequences accurately predicted the HLA-A and HLA-B alleles for most subjects in the first cohort. Most TCR sequences were observed very rarely across donors, whereas some public TCRs were present in many individuals. In a later genetic analysis, fewer N-insertions in productive TCRs were reported among donors in an Asian-associated ancestry cluster than the roughly 700-donor mean. HLA typing was unavailable for some donors at each locus, so association tests used only the typed subset. According to the authors, the approach could potentially be generalized to other disease states and immunological phenotypes. Strong co-occurrence of HLA alleles, especially DR and DQ, made assigning TCR associations to individual alleles difficult. Three of the identified cytomegalovirus-associated TCR beta chains were confirmed in vitro to be specific for cytomegalovirus antigens. This cohort had only TCR beta chains sequenced, and the lack of alpha or paired-chain data limited which features could be detected. The study gave a list of some 150 TCR beta chains associated with cytomegalovirus. The only immune exposure information available for the cohort was CMV serostatus. According to a later analysis, most CMV-associated TCR beta chains appeared to be HLA-restricted, and the HLA associations seemed to be driven largely by CMV exposure.

Sequencing was carried out using PBMCs. The V gene is TRBV20-1 and the J gene is TRBJ2-7; the D gene is possibly TRBD2, with 6 bases matching. This receptor was obtained from a man aged 35 to 55 in good health and CMV-seropositive. CDR3 loop: CSSLRGCEQYF. The DNA sequence reads TGCAGTTCCCTGCGGGGTTGCGAGCAGTACTTC.